This T cell receptor beta chain originates from a study of shared clonotypes between healthy human individuals. The CDR3 is made up of 14 amino acids. Germline CDR1 and CDR2: MNHNS and SASEGT. V lost 2 bases and J lost 6, with 14 bases in between. Some clones are missing from TCRdb's copy, which holds only in-frame ones; the method was immunoSEQ multiplex PCR. The sample carries roughly 890,000 clones, 80% to 95% recorded once. The naive CD8 population came from CD45RO-negative cells selected for CCR7, without terminally differentiated effector memory CD45RA+ cells. Caucasian adults residing in Nashville, Tennessee made up all the donors.

This receptor was taken from a man aged 25 to 40 in good health. The material sequenced was naive CD8+ T cells sorted from blood. The chain employs TRBV6-1 and TRBJ2-7; no reliable D call. CDR3 sequence (DNA): TGTGCCAGCAGTGAATCCGGGCTATGGGGCGAGCAGTACTTC. It encodes CASSESGLWGEQYF.